This T cell receptor (beta chain) was captured in a study of vaccination and CD4 T cells after COVID-19. Study-level background: Post-vaccine sample collection happened at a median of approximately 77 days after dose two, ranging 14 to 241. Overlapping peptides of the spike proteins of SARS-CoV-2, HCoV-NL63, HCoV-OC43 and HCoV-229E were used for cell stimulation.

To note about this clonotype: Its antigen remains unidentified.

The Oncomine TCR Beta short-read assay generated sequence data from the DNA of cultured CD4+ T cells. The template was genomic DNA from cultured CD4+ T cells. TCRdb re-called the PCR reads through MiXCR, storing one row per CDR3 protein. The data contain some 5,500 distinct CDR3 sequences, 41% of them singletons. Sample treatment: roughly 11-day PBMC culture with coronavirus spike peptide pools or control peptides (ViraFEST assay). Gathered ahead of the COVID-19 pandemic (2011-2018) were the CD4+ T cells of the unexposed donor. Scientists separated out CD4+ T cells through negative selection following 10 days in culture. The CDR3 spans 16 residues. The germline gives CDR1 MDHEN, CDR2 SYDVKM. The germline V and J ends were trimmed by 5 bases and 2 bases, with 16 bases remaining between them.

V gene TRBV28 combines with J gene TRBJ1-5; D remains ambiguous. What was sequenced was CD4+ T cells from blood, cultured in vitro. This TCR was sampled from a human donor in good health. Here the CDR3 DNA reads TGTGCCAGCAGTCCAAACTGGCCTGGGGGCAATCAGCCCCAGCATTTT. The encoded protein is CASSPNWPGGNQPQHF.